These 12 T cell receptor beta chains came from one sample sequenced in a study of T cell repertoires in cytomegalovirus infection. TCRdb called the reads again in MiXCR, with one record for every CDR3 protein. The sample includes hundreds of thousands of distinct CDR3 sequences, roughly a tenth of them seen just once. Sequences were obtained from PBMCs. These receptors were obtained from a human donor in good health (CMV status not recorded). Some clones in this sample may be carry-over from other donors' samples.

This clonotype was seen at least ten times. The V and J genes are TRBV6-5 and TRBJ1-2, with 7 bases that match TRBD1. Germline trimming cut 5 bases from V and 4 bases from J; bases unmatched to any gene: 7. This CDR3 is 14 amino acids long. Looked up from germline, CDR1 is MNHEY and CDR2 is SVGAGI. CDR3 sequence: CASSQDRWPYGYTF. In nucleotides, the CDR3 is TGTGCCAGCAGTCAGGACAGGTGGCCCTATGGCTACACCTTC.

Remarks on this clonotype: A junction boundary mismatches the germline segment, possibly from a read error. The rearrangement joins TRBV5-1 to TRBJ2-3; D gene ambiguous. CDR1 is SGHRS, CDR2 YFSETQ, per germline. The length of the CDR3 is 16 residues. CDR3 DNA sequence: TGCGCCTGCAGCTTGATCACTCCGACGGGCACAGATACGCAGTATTTT. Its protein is CACSLITPTGTDTQYF.

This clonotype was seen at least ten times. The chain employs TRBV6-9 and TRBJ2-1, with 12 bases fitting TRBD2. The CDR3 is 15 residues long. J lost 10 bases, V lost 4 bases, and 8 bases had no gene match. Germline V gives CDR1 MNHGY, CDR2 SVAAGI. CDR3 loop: CASSFGTSGPGEQFF. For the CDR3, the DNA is TGTGCCAGCAGTTTCGGGACTAGCGGGCCGGGGGAGCAGTTCTTC.

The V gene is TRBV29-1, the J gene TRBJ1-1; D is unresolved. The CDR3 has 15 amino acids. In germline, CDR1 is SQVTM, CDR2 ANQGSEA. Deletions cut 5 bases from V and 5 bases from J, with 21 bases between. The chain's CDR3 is CSVPPPRRRGTEAFF. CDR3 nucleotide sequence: TGCAGCGTTCCGCCGCCCCGGCGGCGAGGGACTGAAGCTTTCTTT. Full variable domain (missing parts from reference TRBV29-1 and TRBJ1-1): SAVISQKPSRDICQRGTSLTIQCQVDSQVTMMFWYRQQPGQSLTLIATANQGSEATYESGFVIDKFPISRPNLTFSTLTVSNMSPEDSSIYLCSVPPPRRRGTEAFFGQGTRLTVV.

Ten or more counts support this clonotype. The CDR3 sequence is CASSLALRTGEQYF. DNA of the CDR3: TGTGCCAGCAGCTTGGCTCTTCGGACAGGCGAGCAGTACTTC. The V gene is TRBV5-5, the J gene TRBJ2-7, with TRBD1 matching 7 bases. V lost 0 bases to trimming and J lost 6 bases; unmatched junction nucleotides: 6. Germline V gives CDR1 SGHKS, CDR2 YYEKEE (reference sequence). This CDR3 spans 14 amino acids.

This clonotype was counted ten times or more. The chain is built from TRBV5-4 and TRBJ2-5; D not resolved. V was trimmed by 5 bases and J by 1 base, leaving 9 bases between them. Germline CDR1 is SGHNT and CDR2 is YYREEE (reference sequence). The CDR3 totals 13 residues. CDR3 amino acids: CASSGAIQETQYF. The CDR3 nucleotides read TGTGCCAGCAGTGGCGCGATCCAAGAGACCCAGTACTTC.

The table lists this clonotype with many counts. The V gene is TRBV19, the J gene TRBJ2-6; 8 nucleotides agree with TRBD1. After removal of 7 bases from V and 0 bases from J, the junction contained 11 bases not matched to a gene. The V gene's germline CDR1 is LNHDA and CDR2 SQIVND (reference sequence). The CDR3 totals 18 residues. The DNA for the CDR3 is TGTGCCAGTACCCCTTGGGGACAGGTTAACTCTGGGGCCAACGTCCTGACTTTC. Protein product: CASTPWGQVNSGANVLTF.

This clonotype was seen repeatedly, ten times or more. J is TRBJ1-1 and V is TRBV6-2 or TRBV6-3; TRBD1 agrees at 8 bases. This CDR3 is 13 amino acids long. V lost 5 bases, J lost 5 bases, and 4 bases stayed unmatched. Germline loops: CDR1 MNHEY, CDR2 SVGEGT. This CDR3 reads CASSADRGTEAFF. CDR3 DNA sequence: TGTGCCAGCAGTGCAGACAGGGGTACTGAAGCTTTCTTT.

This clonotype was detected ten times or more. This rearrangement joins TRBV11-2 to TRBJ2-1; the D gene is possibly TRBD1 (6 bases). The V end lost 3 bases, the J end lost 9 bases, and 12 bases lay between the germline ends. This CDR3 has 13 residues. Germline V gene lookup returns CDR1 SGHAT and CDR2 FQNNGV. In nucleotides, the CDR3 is TGTGCCAGCAGCTTGGACAGAGGGGGTGAGCAGTTCTTC. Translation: CASSLDRGGEQFF.

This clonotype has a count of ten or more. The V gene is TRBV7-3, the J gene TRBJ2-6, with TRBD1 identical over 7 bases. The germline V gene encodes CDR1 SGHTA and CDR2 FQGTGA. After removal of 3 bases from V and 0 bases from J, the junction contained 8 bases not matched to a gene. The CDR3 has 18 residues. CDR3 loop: CASSFETGIPSGANVLTF. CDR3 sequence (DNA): TGTGCCAGCAGCTTTGAGACAGGGATTCCCTCTGGGGCCAACGTCCTGACTTTC.

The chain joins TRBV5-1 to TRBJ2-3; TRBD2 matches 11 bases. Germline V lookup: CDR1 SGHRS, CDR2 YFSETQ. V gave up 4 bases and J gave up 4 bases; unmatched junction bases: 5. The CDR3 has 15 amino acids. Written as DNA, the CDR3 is TGCGCCAGCAGCACCGGACTAGCGGGTGCAGATACGCAGTATTTT. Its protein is CASSTGLAGADTQYF.

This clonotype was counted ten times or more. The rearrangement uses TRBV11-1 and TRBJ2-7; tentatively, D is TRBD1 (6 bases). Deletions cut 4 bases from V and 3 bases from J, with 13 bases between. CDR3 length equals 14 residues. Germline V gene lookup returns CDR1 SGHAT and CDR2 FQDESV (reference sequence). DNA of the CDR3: TGTGCCAGCAGCTCCGACAGGTTGAGCTACGAGCAGTACGTC. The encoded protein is CASSSDRLSYEQYV.